The 13 T cell receptor beta chains listed next were all sequenced from one sample in a study of CD8 T cells in Susac syndrome (dated by TCRdb to the late 2010s). Library generation was performed with the immunoSEQ multiplex PCR assay. RNA was extracted using the RNeasy kit, and roughly 0.45 to 1 microgram was reverse transcribed with random hexamers. TCRdb reanalyzed the raw reads on its own, using fastp at Q25 for trimming and MiXCR for clone calling, and kept in-frame beta chains. Rows matching on CDR3 protein sequence are summarized as one entry with the most common DNA and genes. Present in this sample are 100,000 or so distinct CDR3 sequences, just under 95% of which were seen just once. The ten top clones hold approximately 0.13% of the sample. Input material: CD8+ T cells from PBMCs. These receptors were collected from a human donor in good health.

This clonotype was detected once. The chain uses TRBV4-3 and TRBJ2-1; no definite D call. Germline CDR1 reads LGHNA; CDR2 reads YSLEER. The CDR3 contains 15 residues. Trimming shortened V by 4 bases and J by 0 bases, and 10 bases separated the two germline ends. The CDR3 coding sequence is TGCGCCAGCAGCCTCAGGACCGGCTCCTACAATGAGCAGTTCTTC. Its translation: CASSLRTGSYNEQFF.

CDR3 DNA sequence: TGTGCCAGCAGCCCAGACAGGGTCAGTCAGCCCCAGCATTTT. This sequence encodes CASSPDRVSQPQHF. The chain carries TRBV7-2 and TRBJ1-5; 7 nucleotides match TRBD1. The trim removed 5 bases at V and 6 bases at J, leaving 7 bases unmatched. CDR1 SGHTA and CDR2 FQGNSA come from the germline V gene. The CDR3 consists of 14 residues. The entire variable domain, with the rest obtained from reference TRBV7-2 and TRBJ1-5, is as follows: GAGVSQSPSNKVTEKGKDVELRCDPISGHTALYWYRQSLGQGLEFLIYFQGNSAPDKSGLPSDRFSAERTGGSVSTLTIQRTQQEDSAVYLCASSPDRVSQPQHFGDGTRLSIL.

The chain couples TRBV13 to TRBJ1-6; 9 bases agree with TRBD1. The CDR3 is made up of 17 amino acids. Unmatched junction bases numbered 7, after V lost 5 bases and J lost 2 bases. From germline, CDR1 is PRHDT and CDR2 FYEKMQ (reference sequence). The CDR3 spells CASSAGTGSPYNSPLHF. CDR3 coding DNA: TGTGCCAGCAGCGCGGGGACAGGGAGTCCCTATAATTCACCCCTCCACTTT.

This chain uses TRBV25-1 with TRBJ1-1, with D possibly matching TRBD1 (5 bases). CDR1 is MGHDK and CDR2 is SYGVNS in the germline V gene. V was pared by 6 bases and J by 3 bases, with 20 bases between. The CDR3 contains 16 residues. For the CDR3, the DNA is TGTGCCAGCAGCGCGCACCCGGGGTCGGGGGACACTGAAGCTTTCTTT. The encoded protein is CASSAHPGSGDTEAFF.

The rearrangement links TRBV5-1 to TRBJ1-1; 11 nucleotides agree with TRBD1. CDR1 and CDR2 (germline): SGHRS, YFSETQ. This CDR3 contains 16 residues. The ends lost 3 bases at V and 2 bases at J; junction bases unmatched: 6. CDR3 sequence reads: CASSSGQGALNTEAFF. CDR3 DNA sequence: TGCGCCAGCAGCTCAGGACAGGGGGCCCTAAACACTGAAGCTTTCTTT.

J is TRBJ1-3 and V is TRBV7-2; D not certain. V was clipped by 1 base and J by 2 bases, with 12 bases between them. CDR3 length: 16 residues. Germline loops: CDR1 SGHTA, CDR2 FQGNSA. In DNA form, the CDR3 reads TGTGCCAGCAGCTTAGGAGCAGGTCCCGCTGGAAACACCATATATTTT. Protein sequence: CASSLGAGPAGNTIYF.

The genes are TRBV4-3 and TRBJ2-2, with D uncertain. V was trimmed by 0 bases and J by 0 bases, leaving 8 bases between them. CDR3 length: 16 amino acids. Germline CDR1 and CDR2: LGHNA and YSLEER. The CDR3 region has the DNA TGCGCCAGCAGCCAAGAATACCAGACGAACACCGGGGAGCTGTTTTTT. It yields the protein CASSQEYQTNTGELFF.

The CDR3 spells CSVGDSPNEKLFF. Written as DNA, the CDR3 is TGCAGCGTTGGGGACAGCCCTAATGAAAAACTGTTTTTT. This chain uses TRBV29-1 with TRBJ1-4, with 7 bases aligning to TRBD1. The CDR3 runs to 13 residues. Germline values: CDR1 SQVTM, CDR2 ANQGSEA. J gave up 3 bases and V 4 bases, and 2 bases lay outside the gene matches.

This clonotype was picked up one time. The V and J genes are TRBV20-1 and TRBJ2-7, with a possible D match to TRBD1 (6 bases). Deletions cut 5 bases from V and 0 bases from J, with 17 bases between. Germline values: CDR1 DFQATT, CDR2 SNEGSKA (reference sequence). The CDR3 has 15 residues. This CDR3 reads CSAPPGRGSSYEQYF. In nucleotides, the CDR3 is TGCAGTGCTCCCCCGGGCAGGGGCTCCTCCTACGAGCAGTACTTC.

This chain connects TRBV3-1 to TRBJ1-4; the match to TRBD1 covers 7 bases. V shed 5 bases, J shed 6 bases, and the junction held 6 bases outside the gene matches. The CDR3 spans 14 residues. From germline, CDR1 is LGHDT and CDR2 YNNKEL (reference sequence). The CDR3 DNA follows: TGTGCCAGCAGCGAAGGGGGCAGCTATGAAAAACTGTTTTTT. Amino acids: CASSEGGSYEKLFF. Full variable domain (outside the CDR3, taken from reference TRBV3-1 and TRBJ1-4): DTAVSQTPKYLVTQMGNDKSIKCEQNLGHDTMYWYKQDSKKFLKIMFSYNNKELIINETVPNRFSPKSPDKAHLNLHINSLELGDSAVYFCASSEGGSYEKLFFGSGTQLSVL.

The chain has TRBV20-1 and TRBJ2-6; the D gene is possibly TRBD1 (5 bases). Germline V gene lookup returns CDR1 DFQATT and CDR2 SNEGSKA (reference sequence). There are 16 residues in the CDR3. V dropped 1 base and J dropped 0 bases, with 10 bases sitting between them. The CDR3 reads CSARAPGFSGANVLTF. CDR3 coding DNA: TGCAGTGCTAGAGCCCCAGGGTTCTCTGGGGCCAACGTCCTGACTTTC.

This clonotype was picked up a small number of times. The rearrangement joins TRBV11-2 to TRBJ1-3; D gene unclear. The CDR3 has 15 amino acids. In germline, CDR1 is SGHAT, CDR2 FQNNGV. Trimming took 5 bases from V and 3 from J, leaving 14 bases between them. CDR3 bases: TGTGCCAGCAGCGCCCTATCCGGAGTTGGAAACACCATATATTTT. It codes for CASSALSGVGNTIYF.

The rearrangement links TRBV5-6 to TRBJ2-5; TRBD2 agrees at 11 bases. Germline CDR1 is SGHDT and CDR2 is YYEEEE. V trimming: 3 bases; J trimming: 4 bases; junction bases outside the gene matches: 14. This CDR3 contains 18 residues. The DNA for the CDR3 is TGTGCCAGCAGCTCACAGACCGGGACTAGCGGACGATCAGAGACCCAGTACTTC. Encoded protein: CASSSQTGTSGRSETQYF.